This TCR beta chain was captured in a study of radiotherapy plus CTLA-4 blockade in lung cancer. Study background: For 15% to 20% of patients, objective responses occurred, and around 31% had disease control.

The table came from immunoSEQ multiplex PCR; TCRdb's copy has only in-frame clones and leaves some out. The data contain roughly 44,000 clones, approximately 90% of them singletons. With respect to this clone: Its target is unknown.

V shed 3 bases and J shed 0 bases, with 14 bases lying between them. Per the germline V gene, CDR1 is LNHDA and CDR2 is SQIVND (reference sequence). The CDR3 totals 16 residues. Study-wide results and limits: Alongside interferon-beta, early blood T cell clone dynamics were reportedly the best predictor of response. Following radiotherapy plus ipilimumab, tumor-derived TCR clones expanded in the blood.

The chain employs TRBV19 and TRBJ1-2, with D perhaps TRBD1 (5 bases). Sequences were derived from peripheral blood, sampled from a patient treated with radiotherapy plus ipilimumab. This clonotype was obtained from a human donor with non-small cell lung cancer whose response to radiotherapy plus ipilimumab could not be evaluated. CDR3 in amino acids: CASSIGGTVSNYGYTF. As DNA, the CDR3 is TGTGCCAGTAGTATTGGGGGGACGGTCTCTAACTATGGCTACACCTTC.